Presented here are 20 T cell receptor beta chains from one specimen sequenced in a study of radiotherapy plus CTLA-4 blockade in lung cancer. Here immunoSEQ multiplex PCR was the method, and the copy in TCRdb shows in-frame clones only, minus some. The sample contains about 110,000 clones, 81% of which appear only once. The sequenced sample was peripheral blood, obtained from a patient treated with radiotherapy plus ipilimumab. The source of these receptors is a human donor with non-small cell lung cancer that progressed on radiotherapy plus ipilimumab. Some clones in this sample may be carry-over from other donors' samples.

J is TRBJ2-7 and V is TRBV27; 11 bases are shared with TRBD1. Per the germline V gene, CDR1 is MNHEY and CDR2 is SMNVEV (reference sequence). The CDR3 spans 16 residues. With V trimmed by 6 bases and J by 9 bases, 16 bases remained unmatched. CDR3 in amino acids: CASSRPGDRGTTRQYF. CDR3 nucleotide sequence: TGTGCCAGCAGCCGACCGGGGGACAGGGGGACTACGAGGCAGTACTTC.

The CDR3 sequence is CASSQQNSNQPQHF. The DNA of the CDR3 is TGTGCCAGCTCCCAACAGAATAGCAATCAGCCCCAGCATTTT. The chain links TRBV18 to TRBJ1-5; no clear D. With 6 bases removed from V and 0 bases from J, the gap between germline ends came to 9 bases. Germline V gives CDR1 KGHSH, CDR2 LQKENI. The CDR3 length is 14 residues.

Points on this clone: The junction does not match germline at one end; this may be a read error. The rearrangement joins TRBV5-6 to TRBJ2-5; D call uncertain. The CDR3 is 11 amino acids. Germline V gives CDR1 SGHDT, CDR2 YYEEEE. The CDR3 loop is CASSGQEAQYF. The CDR3 DNA is TGTGCCAGCAGTGGTCAAGAGGCCCAGTACTTC.

V and J are TRBV4-2 and TRBJ1-1; no reliable D call. This CDR3 is built from 14 residues. V was clipped by 2 bases and J by 4 bases, with 11 bases between them. CDR1 and CDR2 from the germline V gene are LGHNA and YNFKEQ. In DNA, the CDR3 is TGTGCCAGCAGCCAAATAGGACGAGGCACTGAAGCTTTCTTT. It translates to CASSQIGRGTEAFF.

This clone has more than one count but fewer than ten. The chain is built from TRBV2 and TRBJ2-3; D is uncertain. This CDR3 contains 15 residues. Germline V CDR1 and CDR2: SNHLY, FYNNEI. V was shortened by 0 bases and J by 4 bases, with 11 bases between the two germline ends. CDR3 in DNA: TGTGCCAGCAGTGAAGCGCTTCTTAGTTCAGATACGCAGTATTTT. It yields the protein CASSEALLSSDTQYF. Full variable domain (rest looked up from reference TRBV2 and TRBJ2-3): EPEVTQTPSHQVTQMGQEVILRCVPISNHLYFYWYRQILGQKVEFLVSFYNNEISEKSEIFDDQFSVERPDGSNFTLKIRSTKLEDSAMYFCASSEALLSSDTQYFGPGTRLTVL.

V gene TRBV4-3 combines with J gene TRBJ2-2, with unresolved D. In germline, CDR1 is LGHNA, CDR2 YSLEER. The CDR3 contains 15 residues. Trimming left V 0 bases short and J 6 bases short, with 11 bases between. CDR3 in amino acids: CASSQDLGLPGELFF. DNA for the CDR3: TGCGCCAGCAGCCAAGATCTAGGGTTGCCCGGGGAGCTGTTTTTT.

In this sample, this clone turned up once. The chain carries TRBV5-1 and TRBJ2-2, with D possibly being TRBD1 (6 bases). Germline lookup yields CDR1 SGHRS and CDR2 YFSETQ. The CDR3 is 16 amino acids. V was clipped by 4 bases and J by 0 bases, with 13 bases between them. CDR3 bases: TGCGCCAGCAGCCTAAACAGGGTGGCGAACACCGGGGAGCTGTTTTTT. This gives the protein CASSLNRVANTGELFF. The full variable domain, rest sourced from reference TRBV5-1 and TRBJ2-2, is KAGVTQTPRYLIKTRGQQVTLSCSPISGHRSVSWYQQTPGQGLQFLFEYFSETQRNKGNFPGRFSGRQFSNSRSEMNVSTLELGDSALYLCASSLNRVANTGELFFGEGSRLTVL.

V and J are TRBV25-1 and TRBJ1-2; tentatively, D is TRBD1 (5 bases). There are 13 residues in the CDR3. CDR1 and CDR2 from the germline V gene are MGHDK and SYGVNS. V was cut by 6 bases and J by 5 bases, with 13 bases left in between. CDR3 DNA: TGTGCCAGCAGCAAACGGGAGGGGTATGGCTACACCTTC. This gives the protein CASSKREGYGYTF.

V gene TRBV6-5 combines with J gene TRBJ2-7; 7 bases are shared with TRBD1. The CDR3 totals 15 residues. Per germline, CDR1 MNHEY and CDR2 SVGAGI. The V and J ends lost 7 bases and 2 bases, in that order; junction bases with no gene match: 11. CDR3 coding DNA: TGTGCCAGCACCGACTTCACAGGGGCTCCCTACGAGCAGTACTTC. Protein: CASTDFTGAPYEQYF.

This chain connects TRBV5-4 to TRBJ1-6; tentatively, D is TRBD1 (5 bases). The V gene's germline CDR1 is SGHNT and CDR2 YYREEE (reference sequence). This CDR3 is built from 14 residues. The V and J ends lost 10 bases and 7 bases respectively, with 18 bases between them. The CDR3 DNA reads TGTGCCGTCCTAGAAGGGACGGTGAATTCACCCCTCCACTTT. Its translation: CAVLEGTVNSPLHF.

This clone has only a few counts. The rearrangement uses TRBV19 and TRBJ1-5; the D is unclear. Per germline, CDR1 LNHDA and CDR2 SQIVND (reference sequence). This CDR3 region has 13 residues. V was cut by 10 bases and J by 7 bases, with 17 bases left in between. The CDR3 loop reads CANSAGLGQPQHF. CDR3 nucleotides: TGTGCCAATTCGGCGGGGTTAGGCCAGCCCCAGCATTTT.

This chain connects TRBV4-2 to TRBJ2-3; D uncertain. V was cut by 1 base and J by 1 base, with 12 bases left in between. The CDR3 consists of 16 residues. Germline V gene lookup returns CDR1 LGHNA and CDR2 YNFKEQ. This chain's CDR3 is CASSQARWGGTDTQYF. CDR3 nucleotides: TGTGCCAGCAGCCAAGCCCGGTGGGGTGGCACAGATACGCAGTATTTT.

The chain has TRBV19 and TRBJ1-3; 8 bases fit TRBD1. Germline-derived CDR1 and CDR2 are LNHDA and SQIVND (reference sequence). The CDR3 runs 16 residues. V lost 3 bases to trimming and J lost 4 bases; unmatched junction nucleotides: 8. The CDR3 DNA is TGTGCCAGTAGTATCACAGGGGGTTCTTTCGGAAACACCATATATTTT. Protein product: CASSITGGSFGNTIYF.

The chain carries TRBV2 and TRBJ2-5, with TRBD2 identical over 8 bases. The V gene's germline CDR1 is SNHLY and CDR2 FYNNEI. The CDR3 is 15 residues long. The V segment lost 6 bases and the J segment 3 bases; nucleotides outside the gene matches: 9. CDR3 protein: CASRREGGGKETQYF. The CDR3 region has the DNA TGTGCCAGCAGGAGGGAGGGCGGGGGGAAAGAGACCCAGTACTTC.

This clone appeared a few times. The rearrangement links TRBV6-1 to TRBJ2-7; D is possibly TRBD2 (6 bases). V gave up 7 bases and J gave up 2 bases, with 12 bases separating them. The CDR3 is 13 amino acids. CDR1 is MNHNS, CDR2 SASEGT, per germline. The CDR3, as DNA: TGTGCCAGCATGCGAGCGGGTCCCTACGAGCAGTACTTC. It translates to CASMRAGPYEQYF.

Only one count was recorded for this clone. The chain couples TRBV5-1 to TRBJ2-7; TRBD1 might be the D (5 bases). Germline CDR1 SGHRS, CDR2 YFSETQ. The CDR3 consists of 11 residues. The V gene lost 7 bases and the J gene lost 0 bases, with 5 bases spanning the gap. The CDR3 region is CASDSSYEQYF. In nucleotides, the CDR3 is TGCGCCAGCGACAGCTCCTACGAGCAGTACTTC.

V and J are TRBV6-5 and TRBJ1-4; unclear D gene. From germline, CDR1 is MNHEY and CDR2 SVGAGI. The ends were cut back, 1 base at V and 0 bases at J, with 6 bases in the middle. This CDR3 has 15 residues. CDR3 in amino acids: CASSYFGATNEKLFF. The CDR3 nucleotides are TGTGCCAGCAGTTACTTCGGAGCAACTAATGAAAAACTGTTTTTT.

V gene TRBV5-5 combines with J gene TRBJ2-3; perhaps TRBD2 as D (5 bases). This CDR3 comprises 16 residues. Looked up from germline, CDR1 is SGHKS and CDR2 is YYEKEE (reference sequence). With 4 bases removed from V and 0 bases from J, the gap between germline ends came to 15 bases. In nucleotides, the CDR3 is TGTGCCAGCAGCCCGACGGACTTGCCTAGCACAGATACGCAGTATTTT. It translates to CASSPTDLPSTDTQYF.

Concerning this clone: A junction end diverges from the germline sequence, so it may reflect a read error. The rearrangement links TRBV7-7 to TRBJ2-2; perhaps TRBD2 as D (6 bases). CDR1 SSHAT and CDR2 FNYEAQ come from the germline V gene (reference sequence). The CDR3 consists of 14 residues. The CDR3 nucleotides read TGTGCTAGCAGCTTAGAAGGCTGGGTCGGGGGGCTGTTTTTT. Amino acid sequence: CASSLEGWVGGLFF.

This sequence joins TRBV15 and TRBJ1-4; D is uncertain. This CDR3 spans 14 amino acids. The germline V gene has CDR1 LNHNV and CDR2 YYDKDF (reference sequence). Trimming shortened V by 4 bases and J by 7 bases, and 13 bases separated the two germline ends. The CDR3 spells CATSIMAIGEKLFF. For the CDR3, the DNA is TGTGCCACCAGCATCATGGCCATTGGTGAAAAACTGTTTTTT.